Below, one TCR beta chain is given with its context. Authors' processing steps: Nucleated cell counts were estimated from reference gene primer amplification. TCRdb's table, derived via immunoSEQ multiplex PCR, lists solely in-frame clones and lacks some. V, J and clone size are taken as reported in that table, and D and trimming were inferred from the DNA itself. The table has tens of thousands of clones, roughly nine tenths seen once. This entry belongs to a study of blood T cell repertoires in COVID-19. Study information: Collection of acute and convalescent COVID-19 samples took place in the United States, Italy and Spain. PBMCs, B-cell-depleted T cells, or T cells provided the cDNA or gDNA that made up the material.

The CDR3 spans 16 residues. In germline, CDR1 is SGDLS, CDR2 YYNGEE. V dropped 6 bases and J dropped 5; count of bases not matched to a gene: 11. The chain employs TRBV9 and TRBJ2-2; 9 bases are a match to TRBD1. The sequencing input was peripheral blood. This receptor was identified in an elderly man with acute or convalescent COVID-19. CDR3 residues: CASTPRGDRVTGELFF. Here the CDR3 DNA reads TGTGCCAGCACCCCGAGAGGGGACAGGGTAACCGGGGAGCTGTTTTTT.